This T cell receptor beta chain was sequenced in a study of beta chain features in type 1 diabetes. Cells sorted by CD45RO/CCR7/CD25/CD127/CD95/CD27 comprised CD4+ naive, central memory, regulatory and stem cell-like memory cells. This clone has more than one count but fewer than ten. Germline V CDR1 and CDR2: SGHAT, FQNNGV. V was clipped by 5 bases and J by 0 bases, with 17 bases between them. The CDR3 spans 16 residues. The whole isolated RNA underwent reverse transcription, so sequencing captured expressed TCRB transcripts. Measured with immunoSEQ multiplex PCR; TCRdb has only the in-frame clones, and not every one. This table has around 160,000 clones, approximately 52% appearing once.

The genes are TRBV11-2 and TRBJ2-7, with a possible D match to TRBD2 (6 bases). The sequenced sample consisted of Tregs from blood. The receptor's source is a man aged 18 to 30 in good health. The DNA for the CDR3 is TGTGCCAGCAGCAAAAGTGGGGGGTTCTACTCCTACGAGCAGTACTTC. Translating it yields CASSKSGGFYSYEQYF. Drawing the rest from reference TRBV11-2 and TRBJ2-7, the complete variable domain is EAGVAQSPRYKIIEKRQSVAFWCNPISGHATLYWYQQILGQGPKLLIQFQNNGVVDDSQLPKDRFSAERLKGVDSTLKIQPAKLEDSAVYLCASSKSGGFYSYEQYFGPGTRLTVT.